This TCR beta chain was captured in a study of cytomegalovirus exposure and HLA in healthy donors. Researchers ran the PCR with 60 Vbeta and 13 Jbeta primers. Sequencing was performed with immunoSEQ multiplex PCR; in TCRdb, only in-frame clones are kept and a portion is missing. The sample shows roughly 62,000 clones, and approximately 4.3% sits with its ten largest clones. The sample taken for sequencing was PBMCs. This TCR derives from a male donor in good health and CMV-seronegative.

CDR3 sequence reads: CASSEISRPLGTQYF. As DNA, the CDR3 is TGTGCCAGCAGTGAAATTTCCAGGCCCTTAGGGACCCAGTACTTC. The chain has TRBV6-1 and TRBJ2-5, with D hard to call. The germline V gene encodes CDR1 MNHNS and CDR2 SASEGT. CDR3 length equals 15 residues. The ends were cut back, 2 bases at V and 7 bases at J, with 17 bases in the middle.